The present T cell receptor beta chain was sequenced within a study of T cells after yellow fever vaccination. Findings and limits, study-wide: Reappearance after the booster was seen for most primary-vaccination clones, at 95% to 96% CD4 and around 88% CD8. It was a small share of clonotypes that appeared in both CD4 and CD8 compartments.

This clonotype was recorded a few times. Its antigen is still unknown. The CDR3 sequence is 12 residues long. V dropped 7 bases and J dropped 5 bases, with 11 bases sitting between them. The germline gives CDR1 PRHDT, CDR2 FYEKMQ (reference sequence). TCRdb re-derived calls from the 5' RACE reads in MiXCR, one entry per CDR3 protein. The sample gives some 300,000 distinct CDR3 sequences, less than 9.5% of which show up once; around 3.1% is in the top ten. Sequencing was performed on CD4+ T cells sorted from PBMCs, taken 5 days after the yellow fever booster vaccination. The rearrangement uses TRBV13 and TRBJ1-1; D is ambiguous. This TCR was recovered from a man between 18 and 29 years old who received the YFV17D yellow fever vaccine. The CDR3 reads CASTFRGTEAFF. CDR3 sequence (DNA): TGTGCCAGCACCTTTCGCGGGACTGAAGCTTTCTTT.